This TCR beta chain derives from a study of blood T cells in healthy people across ages. This clonotype came up a few times. Primed by a sample-barcoded 5' primer and a J-beta primer mix, a second PCR proceeded for 7 to 11 cycles. Each CDR3 protein is one row after TCRdb ran MiXCR on the 5' RACE reads. The sample lists fewer than 750,000 distinct CDR3 sequences, more than 45% occurring once. This sequence originates from a man at least 80 years old in good health. What was sequenced was blood.

DNA of the CDR3: TGTGCCAGCAGCTTCACCAGGGGAGTCCAAGAGACCCAGTACTTC. As protein: CASSFTRGVQETQYF. The gene calls are TRBV7-2 and TRBJ2-5; D might be TRBD1 (6 bases). The V end was cut by 3 bases, the J end by 1 base, with 12 bases between. Germline values: CDR1 SGHTA, CDR2 FQGNSA. The CDR3 spans 15 residues.